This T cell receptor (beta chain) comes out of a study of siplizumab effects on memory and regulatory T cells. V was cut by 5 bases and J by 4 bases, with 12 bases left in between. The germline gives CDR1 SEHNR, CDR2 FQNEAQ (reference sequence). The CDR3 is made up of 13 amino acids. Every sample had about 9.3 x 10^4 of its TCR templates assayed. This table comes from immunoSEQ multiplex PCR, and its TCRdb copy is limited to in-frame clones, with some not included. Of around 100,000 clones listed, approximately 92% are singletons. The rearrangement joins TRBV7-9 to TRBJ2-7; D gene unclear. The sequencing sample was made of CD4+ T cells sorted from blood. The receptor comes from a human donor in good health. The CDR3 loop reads CASSLVDGYEQYF. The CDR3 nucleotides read TGTGCCAGCAGCCTAGTCGATGGGTACGAGCAGTACTTC.